The T cell receptor beta chain described here comes from a study of T cell repertoires in cytomegalovirus infection. Whole-study context: Indications came from public TCR beta signatures; they pointed to CMV infection and to a matching HLA type. General study points: The study found HLA-C-restricted CMV-specific TCR beta clonotypes dominating the ex vivo response. Identification of carriers of CMV plus the relevant HLA was achieved through cumulative public TCR beta family frequency.

TCRdb fed the reads into MiXCR, producing one record per CDR3 protein. The sample lists 290,000 or so distinct CDR3 sequences; about 9.1% were seen once. Germline V CDR1 and CDR2: DFQATT, SNEGSKA (reference sequence). Germline trimming cut 6 bases from V and 7 bases from J; bases unmatched to any gene: 7. This CDR3 region has 14 residues. This clonotype was seen only a few times. Its antigen is unidentified. The chain is built from TRBV20-1 and TRBJ2-1; TRBD2 matches 12 bases. The sequence was collected from a human donor in good health (CMV status not recorded). Some clones in this sample may be carry-over from other donors' samples. The specimen sequenced was PBMCs. CDR3 sequence (DNA): TGCAGTGCAGGACTAGCGGGGCTTTGGAATGAGCAGTTCTTC. It codes for CSAGLAGLWNEQFF.